A selection of T cell receptor beta chains follows, all from one sample in a study of shared clonotypes between healthy human individuals. Produced via immunoSEQ multiplex PCR; TCRdb's table is partial and in-frame only. The data show nearly 2 million clones, 85% to 95% seen once. Sequencing was performed on naive CD8+ T cells sorted from blood. Receptors were obtained from a man aged 18 to 30 in good health. The CDR3 runs from the conserved cysteine through the conserved F or W. D genes are given only for firm matches. The size of a clone is reported for some rows only, either as once, few or many, or as a class for expanded clones.

size,D,J,V,CDR3,DNA
NA,TRBD1,TRBJ2-5,TRBV6-1,CASSGLTGCLDF,TGTGCCAGCAGCGGCCTGACAGGGTGTTTGGACTTC
NA,NA,TRBJ2-4,TRBV7-2,CASSESWLAKNIQYF,TGTGCCAGCAGCGAAAGTTGGCTAGCCAAAAACATTCAGTACTTC
NA,NA,TRBJ2-1,TRBV7-9,CASSSRTVGAYNEQFF,TGTGCCAGCAGCTCCCGGACAGTGGGGGCCTACAATGAGCAGTTCTTC
once,NA,TRBJ1-1,TRBV7-8,CASSSLEWGWAGDTEAFF,TGTGCCAGCAGCAGCTTAGAGTGGGGATGGGCCGGGGACACTGAAGCTTTCTTT
NA,TRBD1,TRBJ1-5,TRBV19,CASSSGGETGRNQPQHF,TGTGCCAGTAGCTCCGGAGGGGAGACAGGGAGGAATCAGCCCCAGCATTTT
NA,TRBD2,TRBJ2-5,TRBV6-5,CASRTSGGAETQYF,TGTGCCAGCAGGACTAGCGGGGGGGCGGAGACCCAGTACTTC
NA,NA,TRBJ1-5,TRBV6-1,CASSGAQGQPQHF,TGTGCCAGCAGTGGAGCGCAGGGTCAGCCCCAGCATTTT
NA,NA,TRBJ2-2,TRBV1,CTNRRAGGDTGELFF,TGCACCAATCGAAGGGCCGGAGGGGACACCGGGGAGCTGTTTTTT
NA,NA,TRBJ1-1,TRBV5-8,CASSLGDRYMNTEAFF,TGTGCCAGCAGCTTGGGTGACAGATACATGAACACTGAAGCTTTCTTT
NA,NA,TRBJ2-5,TRBV29-1,CSVEETVRQETQYF,TGCAGCGTTGAAGAGACAGTCCGCCAAGAGACCCAGTACTTC
NA,TRBD1,TRBJ1-1,TRBV27,CASSLAAGGYTEAFF,TGTGCCAGCAGTTTAGCGGCAGGGGGTTACACTGAAGCTTTCTTT
NA,NA,TRBJ2-5,TRBV6-5,CASYSGLQETQYF,TGTGCCAGCTATTCGGGGTTACAAGAGACCCAGTACTTC
once,NA,TRBJ2-7,TRBV28,CASRAGGNYEQYF,TGTGCCAGCAGGGCTGGGGGTAACTACGAGCAGTACTTC
NA,NA,TRBJ1-1,TRBV27,CASSLSQGRTEAFF,TGTGCCAGCAGTTTATCCCAGGGTCGAACTGAAGCTTTCTTT
NA,NA,TRBJ1-1,TRBV7-2,CASSLGGGVYAEAFF,TGTGCCAGCAGCTTAGGAGGCGGGGTATACGCTGAAGCTTTCTTT
NA,NA,TRBJ2-7,TRBV6-6,CASIGPGSSYEQYF,TGTGCCAGCATCGGTCCTGGGAGCTCCTACGAGCAGTACTTC
NA,TRBD1,TRBJ1-5,TRBV13,CARNPTGDESNQPQHF,TGTGCCAGGAACCCGACAGGGGATGAAAGCAATCAGCCCCAGCATTTT
NA,NA,TRBJ2-7,TRBV9,CASSLRVGSYEQYF,TGTGCCAGCAGCCTTAGGGTTGGGTCCTACGAGCAGTACTTC
NA,NA,TRBJ1-1,TRBV5-8,CASSPDFAMNTEAFF,TGTGCCAGCAGCCCGGACTTCGCCATGAACACTGAAGCTTTCTTT
NA,NA,TRBJ1-4,TRBV30,CAWSVNYRDFYEKLFF,TGTGCCTGGAGTGTTAATTACAGGGACTTTTATGAAAAACTGTTTTTT
few,NA,TRBJ1-1,TRBV30,CAWSWGRATEAFF,TGTGCCTGGAGTTGGGGGAGAGCCACTGAAGCTTTCTTT
NA,NA,TRBJ2-7,TRBV6-5,CASSYLGPASYEQYF,TGTGCCAGCAGTTACTTAGGACCCGCCTCTTACGAGCAGTACTTC
NA,NA,TRBJ2-6,TRBV5-6,CASSLGGRGWGANVLTF,TGTGCCAGCAGCTTAGGAGGCAGGGGCTGGGGGGCCAACGTCCTGACTTTC
NA,TRBD2,TRBJ2-3,TRBV4-1,CASSQDPIAGAADTQYF,TGCGCCAGCAGCCAAGATCCGATAGCGGGAGCGGCAGATACGCAGTATTTT
NA,TRBD1,TRBJ2-7,TRBV9,CASSPTGQGGYEQYF,TGTGCCAGCAGCCCAACAGGACAGGGGGGCTACGAGCAGTACTTC
NA,TRBD2,TRBJ2-1,TRBV11-1,CASSPERGTTYNEQFF,TGTGCCAGCAGCCCAGAGCGGGGGACTACCTACAATGAGCAGTTCTTC
NA,NA,TRBJ2-3,TRBV10-1,CASSGGTVDTQYF,TGCGCCAGCAGTGGTGGGACTGTAGATACGCAGTATTTT
NA,NA,TRBJ2-3,TRBV7-9,CASSLASEGPYTDTQYF,TGTGCCAGCAGCTTAGCGAGCGAGGGACCCTACACAGATACGCAGTATTTT
NA,TRBD1,TRBJ2-7,TRBV5-1,CASSQGTGAFREQYF,TGCGCCAGCAGCCAAGGGACAGGGGCCTTTCGGGAGCAGTACTTC
once,TRBD2,TRBJ2-5,TRBV4-3,CASSQDGLAGETQYF,TGCGCCAGCAGCCAAGATGGGCTAGCGGGAGAGACCCAGTACTTC
once,NA,TRBJ2-7,TRBV5-4,CASSLDPISTYEQYF,TGTGCCAGCAGCCTGGATCCTATTAGCACCTACGAGCAGTACTTC
NA,NA,TRBJ1-1,TRBV7-9,CASSLGITEAFF,TGTGCCAGCAGCTTAGGGATTACTGAAGCTTTCTTT
NA,NA,TRBJ2-3,TRBV7-6,CASTLSGGPVTDTQYF,TGTGCCAGCACCCTTTCCGGGGGACCGGTCACAGATACGCAGTATTTT
NA,NA,TRBJ2-3,TRBV25-1,CASGVMKGTQYF,TGTGCCAGCGGAGTAATGAAGGGTACGCAGTATTTT
NA,TRBD2,TRBJ2-7,TRBV7-9,CASSWSGGFDEQYF,TGTGCCAGCAGCTGGTCGGGGGGTTTCGACGAGCAGTACTTC
NA,TRBD2,TRBJ2-1,TRBV4-1,CASSQGRLAESYNEQFF,TGCGCCAGCAGCCAGGGGCGACTAGCGGAATCCTACAATGAGCAGTTCTTC